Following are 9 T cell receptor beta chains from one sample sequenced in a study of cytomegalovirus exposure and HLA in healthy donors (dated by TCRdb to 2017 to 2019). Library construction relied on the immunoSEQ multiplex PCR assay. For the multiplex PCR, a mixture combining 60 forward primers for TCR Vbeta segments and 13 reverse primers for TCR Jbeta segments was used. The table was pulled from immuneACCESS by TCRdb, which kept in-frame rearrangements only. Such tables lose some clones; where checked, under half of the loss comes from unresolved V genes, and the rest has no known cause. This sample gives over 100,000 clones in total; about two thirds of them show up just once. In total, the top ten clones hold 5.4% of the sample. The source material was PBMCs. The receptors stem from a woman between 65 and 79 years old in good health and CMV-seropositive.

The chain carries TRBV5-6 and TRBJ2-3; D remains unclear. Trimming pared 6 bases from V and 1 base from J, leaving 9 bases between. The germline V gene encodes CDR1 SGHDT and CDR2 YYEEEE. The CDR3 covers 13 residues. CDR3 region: CASNPQGTDTQYF. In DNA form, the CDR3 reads TGTGCCAGCAACCCACAAGGCACAGATACGCAGTATTTT. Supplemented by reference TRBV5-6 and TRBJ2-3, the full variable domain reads DAGVTQSPTHLIKTRGQQVTLRCSPKSGHDTVSWYQQALGQGPQFIFQYYEEEERQRGNFPDRFSGHQFPNYSSELNVNALLLGDSALYLCASNPQGTDTQYFGPGTRLTVL.

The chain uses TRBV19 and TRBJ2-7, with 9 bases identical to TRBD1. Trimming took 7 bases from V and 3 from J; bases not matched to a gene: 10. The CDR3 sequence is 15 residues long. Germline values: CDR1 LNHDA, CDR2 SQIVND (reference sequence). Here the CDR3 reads CASTPGTGPIYEQYF. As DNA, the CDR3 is TGTGCCAGTACCCCCGGGACAGGGCCTATCTACGAGCAGTACTTC.

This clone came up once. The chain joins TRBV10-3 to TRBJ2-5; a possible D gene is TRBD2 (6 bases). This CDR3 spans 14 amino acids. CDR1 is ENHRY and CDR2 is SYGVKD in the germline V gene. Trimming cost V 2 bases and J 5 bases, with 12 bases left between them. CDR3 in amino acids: CAISEPGREETQYF. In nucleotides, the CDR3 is TGTGCCATCAGTGAGCCAGGACGGGAGGAGACCCAGTACTTC.

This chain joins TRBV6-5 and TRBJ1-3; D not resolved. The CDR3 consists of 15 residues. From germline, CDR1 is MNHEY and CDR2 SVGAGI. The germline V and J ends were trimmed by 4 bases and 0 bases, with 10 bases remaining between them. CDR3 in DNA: TGTGCCAGCAGTTTCGGCGGATTCTCTGGAAACACCATATATTTT. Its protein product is CASSFGGFSGNTIYF.

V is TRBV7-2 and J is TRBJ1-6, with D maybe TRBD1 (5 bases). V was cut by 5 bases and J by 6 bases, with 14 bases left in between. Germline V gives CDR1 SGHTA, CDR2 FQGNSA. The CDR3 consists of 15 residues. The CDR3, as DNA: TGTGCCAGCAGCCACATGAGACAGTTTAATTCACCCCTCCACTTT. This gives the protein CASSHMRQFNSPLHF.

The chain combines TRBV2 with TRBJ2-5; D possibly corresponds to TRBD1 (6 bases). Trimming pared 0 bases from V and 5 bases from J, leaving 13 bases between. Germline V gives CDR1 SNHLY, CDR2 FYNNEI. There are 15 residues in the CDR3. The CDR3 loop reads CASSEAQGRRETQYF. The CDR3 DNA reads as TGTGCCAGCAGTGAAGCGCAGGGGCGGAGGGAGACCCAGTACTTC.

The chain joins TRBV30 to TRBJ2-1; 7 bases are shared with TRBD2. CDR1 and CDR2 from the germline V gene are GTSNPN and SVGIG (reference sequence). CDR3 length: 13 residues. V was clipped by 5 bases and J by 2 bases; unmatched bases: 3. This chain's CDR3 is CAWGRGPYNEQFF. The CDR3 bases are TGTGCCTGGGGGAGGGGACCCTACAATGAGCAGTTCTTC.

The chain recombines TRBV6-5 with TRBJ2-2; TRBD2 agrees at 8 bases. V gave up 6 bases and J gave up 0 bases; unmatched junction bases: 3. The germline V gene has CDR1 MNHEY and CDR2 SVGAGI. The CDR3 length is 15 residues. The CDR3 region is CASRPGGANTGELFF. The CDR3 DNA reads TGTGCCAGCAGGCCCGGGGGGGCGAACACCGGGGAGCTGTTTTTT.

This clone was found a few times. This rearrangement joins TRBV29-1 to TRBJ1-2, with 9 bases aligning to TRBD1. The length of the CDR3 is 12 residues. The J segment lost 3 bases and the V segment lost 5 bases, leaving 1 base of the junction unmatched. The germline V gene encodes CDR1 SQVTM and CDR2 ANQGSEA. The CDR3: CSVNRGHYGYTF. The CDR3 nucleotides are TGCAGCGTTAACAGGGGGCACTATGGCTACACCTTC.